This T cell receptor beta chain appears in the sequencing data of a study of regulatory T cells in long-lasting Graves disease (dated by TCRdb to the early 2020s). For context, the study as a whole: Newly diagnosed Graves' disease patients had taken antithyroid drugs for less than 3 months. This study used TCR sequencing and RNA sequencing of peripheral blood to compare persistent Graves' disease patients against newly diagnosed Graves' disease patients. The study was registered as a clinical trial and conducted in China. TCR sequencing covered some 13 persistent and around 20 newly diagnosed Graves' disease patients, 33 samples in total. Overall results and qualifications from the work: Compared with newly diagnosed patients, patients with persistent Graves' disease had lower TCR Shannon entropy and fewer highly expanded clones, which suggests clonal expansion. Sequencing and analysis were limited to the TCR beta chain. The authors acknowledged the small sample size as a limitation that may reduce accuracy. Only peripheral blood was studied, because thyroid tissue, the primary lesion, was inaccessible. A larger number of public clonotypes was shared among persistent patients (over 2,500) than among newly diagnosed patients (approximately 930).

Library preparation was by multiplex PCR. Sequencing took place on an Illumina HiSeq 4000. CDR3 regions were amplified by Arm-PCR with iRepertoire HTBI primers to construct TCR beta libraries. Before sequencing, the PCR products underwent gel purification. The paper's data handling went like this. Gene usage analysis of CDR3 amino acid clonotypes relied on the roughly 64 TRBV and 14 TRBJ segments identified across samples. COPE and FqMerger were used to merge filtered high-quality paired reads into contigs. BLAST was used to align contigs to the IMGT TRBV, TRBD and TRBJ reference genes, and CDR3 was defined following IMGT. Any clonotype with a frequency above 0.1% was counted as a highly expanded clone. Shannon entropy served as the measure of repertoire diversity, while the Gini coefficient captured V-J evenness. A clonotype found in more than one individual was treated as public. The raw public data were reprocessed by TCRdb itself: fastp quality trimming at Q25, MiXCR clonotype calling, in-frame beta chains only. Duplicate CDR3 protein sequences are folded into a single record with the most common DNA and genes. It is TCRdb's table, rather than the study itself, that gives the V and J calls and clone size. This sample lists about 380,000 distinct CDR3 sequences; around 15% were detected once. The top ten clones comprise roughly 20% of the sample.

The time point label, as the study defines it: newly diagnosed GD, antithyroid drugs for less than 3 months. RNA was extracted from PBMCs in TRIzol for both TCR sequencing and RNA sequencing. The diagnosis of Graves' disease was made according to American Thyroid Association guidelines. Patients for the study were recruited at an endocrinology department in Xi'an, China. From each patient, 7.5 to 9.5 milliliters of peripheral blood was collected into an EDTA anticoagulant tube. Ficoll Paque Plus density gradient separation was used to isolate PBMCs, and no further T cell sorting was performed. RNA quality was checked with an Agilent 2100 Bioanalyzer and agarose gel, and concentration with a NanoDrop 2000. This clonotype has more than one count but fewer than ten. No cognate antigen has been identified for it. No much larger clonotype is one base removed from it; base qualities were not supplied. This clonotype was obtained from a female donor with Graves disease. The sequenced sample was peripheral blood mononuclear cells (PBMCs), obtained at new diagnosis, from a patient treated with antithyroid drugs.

The sequenced DNA is TGTGCCAGCAGTTTGGGCAAGGAAACAACCTACTATGGCTACACCTTC. Its coded protein is CASSLGKETTYYGYTF. The V and J segments used are TRBV27 and TRBJ1-2, with the identity of the D gene unclear. The CDR1 and CDR2 encoded by the germline V gene (reference sequence) are MNHEY and SMNVEV. V loses 3 bases, J loses 3 bases, and the germline ends lie 17 bases apart. The cysteine opens and the phenylalanine closes a CDR3 of 16 amino acids. The DNA shown is the 48-base CDR3, in frame from base 1.